This TCR beta chain originates from a study of cytomegalovirus exposure and HLA in healthy donors. For this clone: Its specificity is unknown.

Germline-derived CDR1 and CDR2 are WSHSY and SAAADI. With 6 bases removed from V and 0 bases from J, the gap between germline ends came to 9 bases. The CDR3 is 14 residues long. The PCR had 60 Vbeta and 13 Jbeta primers. Profiling relied on immunoSEQ multiplex PCR, and the TCRdb table lists in-frame clones only, not all of them. The profile covers under 150,000 clones, with approximately 85% appearing a single time and roughly 1.8% taken by the ten largest. Points from the study as a whole: Data from an earlier analysis indicated that most TCR beta V segments were productive either about 90% or about 30% of the time. Indistinguishable V segments such as TRBV6-2 and TRBV6-3 were excluded.

The sequencing input was PBMCs. The chain links TRBV10-2 to TRBJ1-3; D is unresolved. This clonotype was sampled from a boy aged 5-17 years in good health and CMV-seronegative. The CDR3 nucleotides are TGCGCCAGCAGCGACGGGAACTCTGGAAACACCATATATTTT. This gives the protein CASSDGNSGNTIYF.